These T cell receptor beta chains were read from a single sample in a study of early T cells in non-severe SARS-CoV-2 infection. TCRdb processed the 5' RACE reads anew with MiXCR; each CDR3 protein has one entry. The sample lists around 20,000 distinct CDR3 sequences; roughly 4% were seen once. What was sequenced was whole blood. These receptors were collected from an adult who was a healthcare worker with PCR-confirmed SARS-CoV-2 infection or an uninfected control (not recorded which). Each CDR3 is given with its conserved first and last residue. Fields, in order: clone size, D gene, V gene, J gene, CDR3 DNA, CDR3 protein. A D gene is named only where the DNA matches it firmly. The size entry is marked missing in some rows and otherwise reads once, few, many or a size class.

many	.	TRBV3-1	TRBJ1-3	TGTGCCAGCAGCCAAGGGGACCGACTATCTGGAAACACCATATATTTT	CASSQGDRLSGNTIYF
few	.	TRBV7-3	TRBJ1-5	TGTGCCAGCAGCTTAACAAGGGAACAGCCCCAGCATTTT	CASSLTREQPQHF
.	.	TRBV12-3/TRBV12-4	TRBJ1-1	TGTGCCAGCAGTTTAGAGGCAGGGATGAACACTGAAGCTTTCTTT	CASSLEAGMNTEAFF
.	.	TRBV6-6	TRBJ2-3	TGTGCCAGCTCTGAAGGGAAGGCGACAGATACGCAGTATTTT	CASSEGKATDTQYF
few	.	TRBV7-9	TRBJ2-2	TGTGCCAGCAGAGGTTCGTGGGCGGTCACCGGGGAGCTGTTTTTT	CASRGSWAVTGELFF
many	.	TRBV30	TRBJ1-1	TGTGCCTGGATGCCAGACACTGAAGCTTTCTTT	CAWMPDTEAFF
many	.	TRBV9	TRBJ2-7	TGTGCCAGCAGCGTGGCAGCACACGGCTCCTACGAGCAGTACTTC	CASSVAAHGSYEQYF
many	.	TRBV13	TRBJ1-1	TGTGCCAGCTTTACAGGGATGAACACTGAAGCTTTCTTT	CASFTGMNTEAFF
many	.	TRBV5-5	TRBJ2-7	TGTGCCAGCACCCCGGGCCAACGTAACGGTCCCTACGAGCAGTACTTC	CASTPGQRNGPYEQYF
.	.	TRBV5-1	TRBJ2-4	TGCGCCAGCAGCTTAGGAGGGGGCCTAGCCAAAAACATTCAGTACTTC	CASSLGGGLAKNIQYF
medium-sized	.	TRBV20-1	TRBJ1-1	TGCAGTGCTAGGGAGGCCAACAGGGTAGCCGTGAACACTGAAGCTTTCTTT	CSAREANRVAVNTEAFF
few	.	TRBV6-6	TRBJ1-1	TGTGCCAGCAGTTACGAGGCCCTGAACACTGAAGCTTTCTTT	CASSYEALNTEAFF
.	TRBD1	TRBV20-1	TRBJ2-7	TGCAGTGCTAGACTTAAGGGACAGGGCTACAAGCAGTACTTC	CSARLKGQGYKQYF
few	.	TRBV27	TRBJ1-5	TGTGCCAGCAGTTTTTCCTTGGGCGGCAATCAGCCCCAGCATTTT	CASSFSLGGNQPQHF
many	.	TRBV7-3	TRBJ1-1	TGTGCCAGCAGCGTCGACCCACCCACTGAAGCTTTCTTT	CASSVDPPTEAFF
many	.	TRBV5-6	TRBJ2-7	TGTGCCAGCAGCCCTTCTCTTCGGCGGGACGGGAGCTTCTACGAGCAGTACTTC	CASSPSLRRDGSFYEQYF
many	.	TRBV12-3/TRBV12-4	TRBJ1-2	TGTGCCAGCAGTTTGGGAGTGGGGTCCTATGGCTACACCTTC	CASSLGVGSYGYTF
few	.	TRBV20-1	TRBJ1-2	TGCAGTGCTACTAGGACGGTCAGTTATGGCTACACCTTC	CSATRTVSYGYTF
many	.	TRBV20-1	TRBJ1-1	TGCAGTGCGCTACCTTTAGTGGGGGCGACGAACACTGAAGCTTTCTTT	CSALPLVGATNTEAFF
many	.	TRBV10-3	TRBJ2-2	TGTGCCATCAGACCCCTTTCGGGGGAGCTGTTTTTT	CAIRPLSGELFF
many	.	TRBV30	TRBJ1-1	TGTGCCTGGAGGGGGATCACTGAAGCTTTCTTT	CAWRGITEAFF
.	.	TRBV18	TRBJ1-1	TGTGCCAGCTCACCGACAGGTTTGGGCACTGAAGCTTTCTTT	CASSPTGLGTEAFF
many	.	TRBV12-2	TRBJ1-5	TGTGCAAGTCGCGAGCGTAGTCACAGGGATCAGCCCCAGCATTTT	CASRERSHRDQPQHF
many	.	TRBV30	TRBJ1-1	TGTGCCTGGAGTGTACTCTCTGAAGCTTTCTTT	CAWSVLSEAFF
.	TRBD2	TRBV5-5	TRBJ2-5	TGTGCCAGCAGCTCTCTACTAGCGGCTCGAGAGACCCAGTACTTC	CASSSLLAARETQYF
many	.	TRBV4-2	TRBJ2-2	TGTGCCAGCAGGGCTAGCGTGAGCACCGGGGAGCTGTTTTTT	CASRASVSTGELFF
many	TRBD2	TRBV2	TRBJ2-5	TGTGCCAGCAGACTAGGGACTAGCGGGGGCCAAGAGACCCAGTACTTC	CASRLGTSGGQETQYF
many	.	TRBV25-1	TRBJ2-5	TGTGCCAGCAGTGAATCAGGGGCACAAGAGACCCAGTACTTC	CASSESGAQETQYF
few	TRBD2	TRBV5-1	TRBJ2-5	TGCGCCAGCAGCTTGGGACTAGCGGGGGGGCAAGAGACCCAGTACTTC	CASSLGLAGGQETQYF
many	.	TRBV6-5	TRBJ1-1	TGTGCCAGCAGTTACAGACAGGTCCTGAACACTGAAGCTTTCTTT	CASSYRQVLNTEAFF
few	TRBD2	TRBV7-2	TRBJ2-7	TGTGCCAGCACCCCAGCGGGGGGGCCTGGCGAGCAGTACTTC	CASTPAGGPGEQYF
many	TRBD1	TRBV11-2	TRBJ2-3	TGTGCCAGCAGCTCGGGACAGCTCTACACAGATACGCAGTATTTT	CASSSGQLYTDTQYF
many	.	TRBV7-6	TRBJ2-1	TGTGCCAGCAGCTCCGGACAGATGAATGAGCAGTTCTTC	CASSSGQMNEQFF
few	.	TRBV3-1	TRBJ2-3	TGTGCCAGCAGCCAAGCCTCCCGGACTTGGCGAAACACAGATACGCAGTATTTT	CASSQASRTWRNTDTQYF
many	.	TRBV12-5	TRBJ1-2	TGTGCTAGTGGTTTGGTGCTCGAGACAGGTGGCCTACGTGGCTACACCTTC	CASGLVLETGGLRGYTF
many	.	TRBV29-1	TRBJ2-1	TGCAGCGTTTTAGGGACACTCTACAATGAGCAGTTCTTC	CSVLGTLYNEQFF
.	.	TRBV5-6	TRBJ1-1	TGTGCCAGCAGCTTGGCTCAAGGGGTAAACACTGAAGCTTTCTTT	CASSLAQGVNTEAFF
many	.	TRBV9	TRBJ2-2	TGTGCCAGCAGCGCATCCGTGGGTCAAGGGCCCGGGGAGCTGTTTTTT	CASSASVGQGPGELFF
many	TRBD1	TRBV7-7	TRBJ2-2	TGTGCTAGCAGCCAACAGGGGACCGGGGAGCTGTTTTTT	CASSQQGTGELFF
many	.	TRBV19	TRBJ1-2	TGTGCCAGTAGAGAAGGAGGTGGGAACTATGGCTACACCTTC	CASREGGGNYGYTF
many	.	TRBV6-6	TRBJ2-5	TGTGCCAGCAGCCCCCTAGGAGAGACCCAGTACTTC	CASSPLGETQYF
many	.	TRBV12-3/TRBV12-4	TRBJ2-3	TGTGCCAGCAGTTTAGCGGGGGATACGCAGTATTTT	CASSLAGDTQYF
few	.	TRBV7-9	TRBJ2-1	TGTGCCAGCAGCAGGGGGAGGGGATCCTACAATGAGCAGTTCTTC	CASSRGRGSYNEQFF
many	.	TRBV14	TRBJ1-3	TGTGCCAGCAGCCAAAGGACAGCTGGAAACACCATATATTTT	CASSQRTAGNTIYF
many	TRBD1	TRBV7-2	TRBJ1-4	TGTGCCAGCAGCACAGGGGCCCGGGACAGCTCAAATGAAAAACTGTTTTTT	CASSTGARDSSNEKLFF
.	.	TRBV18	TRBJ2-3	TGTGCCAGCTCACCACCAGGGTCGGATACGCAGTATTTT	CASSPPGSDTQYF
few	TRBD1	TRBV29-1	TRBJ2-1	TGCAGCGTTGATTCAGGGGGCCCAAGGCAGTTCTTC	CSVDSGGPRQFF
.	.	TRBV29-1	TRBJ1-1	TGCAGCGTTTTTAGGCTGTACGGTACTGAAGCTTTCTTT	CSVFRLYGTEAFF
large	.	TRBV7-9	TRBJ2-7	TGTGCCAGCAGCATCAAAGGGGGGGACGAGCAGTACTTC	CASSIKGGDEQYF
many	.	TRBV5-1	TRBJ2-2	TGCGCCAGCAGCTTGGAGGGCAGCGCGAACACCGGGGAGCTGTTTTTT	CASSLEGSANTGELFF
many	TRBD2	TRBV5-1	TRBJ2-1	TGCGCCAGCAGCTTGGGGACTAGCGGGGCCGGTAATGAGCAGTTCTTC	CASSLGTSGAGNEQFF
few	TRBD2	TRBV6-5	TRBJ2-7	TGTGCCAGCAATCCTCCAGGGGCTAGCGGGTACGAGCAGTACTTC	CASNPPGASGYEQYF
many	TRBD1	TRBV28	TRBJ2-7	TGTGCCAGCAGTCTCAGGGGGCGCGGGCAGTACTTC	CASSLRGRGQYF
many	.	TRBV6-1	TRBJ1-2	TGTGCCAGCAGTGAAGTAGTCACAGCATTCTACACCTTC	CASSEVVTAFYTF
many	.	TRBV7-9	TRBJ2-7	TGTGCCAGCAGCCTCGACCCGGGCGGGCAGTACTTC	CASSLDPGGQYF